This entry lists 32 T cell receptor beta chains sequenced from one sample in a study of CD8 T cells in Susac syndrome. With random hexamers, reverse transcription was performed on about 0.45 to 1 ug of RNA. TCRdb itself ran the immunoSEQ multiplex PCR reads through MiXCR, one entry per CDR3 protein. This sample has about 73,000 distinct CDR3 sequences; roughly 94% occur once, and the top ten carry just under 0.4%. The sample was CD8+ T cells from PBMCs. The receptor source for this set is a human donor with multiple sclerosis.

This chain links TRBV6-5 with TRBJ1-1; D uncertain. V lost 2 bases and J 0 bases, leaving 10 bases between the germline ends. This CDR3 has 15 residues. In germline, CDR1 is MNHEY, CDR2 SVGAGI. The CDR3 nucleotides are TGTGCCAGCAGTTACGGGGAGAGCATGAACACTGAAGCTTTCTTT. Its protein product is CASSYGESMNTEAFF.

The chain is built from TRBV29-1 and TRBJ2-7; weak D call: TRBD2 (5 bases). Germline lookup yields CDR1 SQVTM and CDR2 ANQGSEA. V lost 0 bases to trimming and J lost 6 bases, with 15 bases between them. The CDR3 runs to 14 residues. Written as DNA, the CDR3 is TGCAGCGTTGAAGAACCGGGAAGGGCCTGCGAGCAGTACTTC. Translating gives CSVEEPGRACEQYF.

The chain couples TRBV5-1 to TRBJ2-1, with D possibly TRBD2 on 6 matching bases. CDR3 size: 15 residues. The germline CDR1 and CDR2 sequences are SGHRS and YFSETQ. Trimming took off 0 bases at V and 6 bases at J, with 13 bases between the two ends. The CDR3 region is CASSLERREVNEQFF. In DNA, the CDR3 is TGCGCCAGCAGCTTGGAACGTAGGGAGGTCAATGAGCAGTTCTTC.

The genes are TRBV14 and TRBJ1-1, with 8 bases lining up with TRBD1. CDR3 length: 16 residues. Unmatched junction bases numbered 8, after V lost 4 bases and J lost 1 base. Germline V CDR1 and CDR2: SGHDN, FVKESK. The CDR3 DNA reads TGTGCCAGCAGCCCTACCGCAGGGGGCCCGAACACTGAAGCTTTCTTT. It encodes CASSPTAGGPNTEAFF.

This clonotype was picked up one time. The rearrangement links TRBV6-5 to TRBJ1-2; no firm D call. The CDR3 has 13 amino acids. Germline V gives CDR1 MNHEY, CDR2 SVGAGI. V lost 2 bases and J lost 4, with 8 bases in between. The DNA for the CDR3 is TGTGCCAGCAGTTACGCCGCGGTCTATGGCTACACCTTC. It specifies CASSYAAVYGYTF.

This chain connects TRBV14 to TRBJ2-5; D gene ambiguous. The CDR3 is made up of 13 amino acids. V was clipped by 2 bases and J by 2 bases, with 6 bases between them. Germline V gene sequence: CDR1 SGHDN, CDR2 FVKESK. The CDR3 reads CASSQYSQETQYF. The DNA for the CDR3 is TGTGCCAGCAGCCAATACAGTCAAGAGACCCAGTACTTC.

V and J are TRBV20-1 and TRBJ2-5, with D perhaps TRBD1 (6 bases). The CDR3 covers 16 residues. V was trimmed by 0 bases and J by 1 base, leaving 15 bases between them. CDR1 is DFQATT, CDR2 SNEGSKA, per germline (reference sequence). The CDR3 DNA reads as TGCAGTGCTAGAGACCGTAGGGGGAATTCCCAAGAGACCCAGTACTTC. This gives the protein CSARDRRGNSQETQYF.

The chain couples TRBV20-1 to TRBJ1-5; no clear D gene. Germline CDR1 DFQATT, CDR2 SNEGSKA (reference sequence). The ends were cut back, 1 base at V and 10 bases at J, with 14 bases in the middle. The CDR3 spans 13 residues. The DNA for the CDR3 is TGCAGTGCTAGAGTGGAACAGATTGGTCCCCAGCATTTT. Translated: CSARVEQIGPQHF.

The rearrangement joins TRBV4-1 to TRBJ1-2; the D is unclear. Per germline, CDR1 MGHRA and CDR2 YSYEKL. The V end lost 5 bases, the J end lost 6 bases, and 10 bases lay between the germline ends. There are 12 residues in the CDR3. CDR3 in amino acids: CASSGDAHGYTF. The CDR3 region has the DNA TGCGCCAGCAGCGGAGACGCCCATGGCTACACCTTC.

The chain carries TRBV19 and TRBJ1-5; tentatively, D is TRBD1 (5 bases). This CDR3 is built from 16 residues. V was trimmed by 6 bases and J by 4 bases, leaving 19 bases between them. Germline-derived CDR1 and CDR2 are LNHDA and SQIVND (reference sequence). The CDR3: CASSQLGGRGNQPQHF. The CDR3 bases are TGTGCCAGTAGCCAACTTGGGGGAAGGGGTAATCAGCCCCAGCATTTT.

The chain links TRBV6-2 or TRBV6-3 to TRBJ2-5; possible D gene TRBD2, 5 bases. Trimming left V 5 bases short and J 1 base short, with 11 bases between. The CDR3 covers 14 residues. Germline CDR1 MNHEY, CDR2 SVGEGT. CDR3 sequence (DNA): TGTGCCAGCAGTCTCCCCCGGGGCCAAGAGACCCAGTACTTC. It encodes CASSLPRGQETQYF.

CDR3 sequence reads: CSARGANEQFF. In DNA, the CDR3 is TGCAGTGCTAGGGGGGCTAATGAGCAGTTCTTC. The J gene is TRBJ2-1, the V gene TRBV20-1; D might be TRBD1 (6 bases). Per germline, CDR1 DFQATT and CDR2 SNEGSKA (reference sequence). Between the trimmed V and J ends, which lost 3 bases and 7 bases, there was a span of 7 bases. The CDR3 has 11 residues.

V gene TRBV19 combines with J gene TRBJ1-2; D not certain. In germline, CDR1 is LNHDA, CDR2 SQIVND (reference sequence). This CDR3 contains 12 residues. The germline V and J ends were trimmed by 7 bases and 3 bases, with 9 bases remaining between them. CDR3 amino acids: CASIGQHYGYTF. The CDR3 DNA follows: TGTGCCAGTATAGGGCAGCACTATGGCTACACCTTC.

As concerns this clonotype: One junction end does not reproduce the germline sequence, and a read error may be involved. In nucleotides, the CDR3 is TGTGCCAGCAGCTTGGGTCAAGAGATGCTCTTT. It codes for CASSLGQEMLF. The chain combines TRBV5-4 with TRBJ1-1; D gene uncertain. Germline V CDR1 and CDR2: SGHNT, YYREEE (reference sequence). This CDR3 region has 11 residues.

The rearrangement links TRBV5-1 to TRBJ2-7; no definite D call. CDR3 length: 14 residues. The germline V gene has CDR1 SGHRS and CDR2 YFSETQ. Trimming took 0 bases from V and 0 from J, leaving 7 bases between them. In DNA, the CDR3 is TGCGCCAGCAGCTTGGCCGTCAGCTCCTACGAGCAGTACTTC. It is translated as CASSLAVSSYEQYF.

The chain combines TRBV5-4 with TRBJ1-2; a weak D match, TRBD1 (5 bases). This CDR3 has 17 amino acids. Germline lookup yields CDR1 SGHNT and CDR2 YYREEE (reference sequence). Between the trimmed V and J ends, which lost 4 bases and 1 base, there was a span of 20 bases. This CDR3 reads CASSLPVWGGGNYGYTF. The CDR3 bases are TGTGCCAGCAGCCTCCCCGTTTGGGGGGGTGGTAACTATGGCTACACCTTC.

This clonotype has more than one count but fewer than ten. The chain has TRBV6-2 or TRBV6-3 and TRBJ1-2; D is ambiguous. Germline V gene data show CDR1 as MNHEY and CDR2 as SVGEGT. Trimming removed 6 bases at V and 4 bases at J, with 15 bases between. The CDR3 has 14 residues. The CDR3 nucleotides are TGTGCCAGCAGCCTACGGGCGGTTACCTATGGCTACACCTTC. Translated, it gives CASSLRAVTYGYTF.

The chain has TRBV9 and TRBJ1-1; weak D call: TRBD1 (5 bases). This CDR3 has 13 amino acids. The V gene's germline CDR1 is SGDLS and CDR2 YYNGEE. The V end was cut by 2 bases, the J end by 11 bases, with 16 bases between. CDR3 protein: CASSVGDSNEAFF. Here the CDR3 DNA reads TGTGCCAGCAGCGTGGGGGACTCCAACGAGGCTTTCTTT.

The chain couples TRBV27 to TRBJ2-5; 8 nucleotides match TRBD2. The CDR3 covers 16 residues. Per germline, CDR1 MNHEY and CDR2 SMNVEV (reference sequence). Trimming removed 8 bases from V and 4 bases from J; junction bases left unmatched: 15. The CDR3 nucleotides read TGTGCCAGCGCCCTCAGGGGCGGGGGGTTTACAGAGACCCAGTACTTC. It codes for CASALRGGGFTETQYF.

The chain joins TRBV12-5 to TRBJ2-1; TRBD1 matches 8 bases. The CDR3 runs 20 residues. Losses at the gene ends were 2 bases for V and 6 bases for J; bases not matched to a gene: 21. The germline V gene has CDR1 LGHNT and CDR2 FRNRAP. The CDR3 bases are TGTGCTAGTGGTTTGCCCCCTCGGACAGGGATTATTGTGCCAAGCAATGAGCAGTTCTTC. Translation: CASGLPPRTGIIVPSNEQFF.

The V call is TRBV5-1, the J call TRBJ1-5; D is perhaps TRBD1 (6 bases). Trimming removed 0 bases at V and 5 bases at J, with 21 bases between. The CDR3 is made up of 18 amino acids. Germline CDR1 reads SGHRS; CDR2 reads YFSETQ. CDR3 sequence reads: CASSLDKGYRALDQPQHF. CDR3 DNA: TGCGCCAGCAGCTTGGATAAGGGTTACAGGGCCCTTGATCAGCCCCAGCATTTT.

This clonotype was recorded once. The chain uses TRBV25-1 and TRBJ2-1, with 7 positions matching TRBD1. Losses at the gene ends were 2 bases for V and 0 bases for J; bases not matched to a gene: 10. The CDR3 is made up of 18 amino acids. Germline values: CDR1 MGHDK, CDR2 SYGVNS. This CDR3 is CASSEPNRGQSSYNEQFF. In DNA, the CDR3 is TGTGCCAGCAGTGAACCAAACAGGGGCCAGAGCTCCTACAATGAGCAGTTCTTC.

The chain combines TRBV19 with TRBJ2-1; 12 bases are a match to TRBD2. With V trimmed by 5 bases and J by 9 bases, 5 bases remained unmatched. Germline V gene sequence: CDR1 LNHDA, CDR2 SQIVND (reference sequence). The CDR3 sequence is 14 residues long. Written as DNA, the CDR3 is TGTGCCAGTAGTCCGACTAGCGGGAGACGTGAGCAGTTCTTC. This sequence encodes CASSPTSGRREQFF.

The chain uses TRBV27 and TRBJ2-2; TRBD1 agrees at 10 bases. This CDR3 region has 15 residues. With 6 bases clipped from V and 7 bases from J, the junction kept 8 bases outside the gene matches. CDR1 and CDR2 (germline): MNHEY, SMNVEV (reference sequence). CDR3: CASRPGQGPGGELFF. The CDR3 DNA is TGTGCCAGCAGGCCGGGACAGGGGCCCGGCGGGGAGCTGTTTTTT.

The chain recombines TRBV15 with TRBJ2-4, with TRBD1 identical over 8 bases. CDR3 length: 16 amino acids. The germline CDR1 and CDR2 sequences are LNHNV and YYDKDF (reference sequence). V shed 2 bases and J 3 bases; nucleotides not matched to a gene: 6. The CDR3 sequence: CATSRPRDRNKNIQYF. The CDR3, as DNA: TGTGCCACCAGCAGACCCCGGGACAGGAACAAAAACATTCAGTACTTC.

The J gene is TRBJ2-5, the V gene TRBV19, with TRBD2 matching over 9 bases. V gave up 7 bases and J gave up 8 bases; unmatched junction bases: 2. The length of the CDR3 is 11 residues. The germline CDR1 and CDR2 sequences are LNHDA and SQIVND (reference sequence). The CDR3 loop reads CASTSGKTQYF. The CDR3, as DNA: TGTGCCAGTACTAGCGGGAAAACCCAGTACTTC.

The chain has TRBV6-1 and TRBJ2-1; 16 positions agree with TRBD2. J gave up 2 bases and V 8 bases, and 3 bases lay outside the gene matches. Germline CDR1 and CDR2: MNHNS and SASEGT. This CDR3 region has 16 residues. In DNA, the CDR3 is TGTGCCAGCTCGGGACTAGCGGGAGGGCCCTACAATGAGCAGTTCTTC. Translating it yields CASSGLAGGPYNEQFF.

V and J are TRBV27 and TRBJ1-2, with D uncertain. This CDR3 has 16 residues. V lost 0 bases, J lost 0 bases, and 11 bases lay in between. Germline CDR1 is MNHEY and CDR2 is SMNVEV (reference sequence). The CDR3 reads CASSLSSSGPNYGYTF. The DNA of the CDR3 is TGTGCCAGCAGTTTATCGAGTTCCGGACCTAACTATGGCTACACCTTC.

The CDR3 DNA is TGTGCCAGCAGCGTAGACGGCGGGAGCGTAACCGGGGAGCTGTTTTTT. Translated, it gives CASSVDGGSVTGELFF. J is TRBJ2-2 and V is TRBV9; 7 bases align to TRBD2. The trim removed 0 bases at V and 5 bases at J, leaving 7 bases unmatched. The CDR3 contains 16 residues. CDR1 is SGDLS, CDR2 YYNGEE, per germline.

The V and J genes are TRBV4-3 and TRBJ1-2; tentatively, D is TRBD1 (5 bases). This CDR3 has 14 residues. The germline V gene has CDR1 LGHNA and CDR2 YSLEER. Trimming shortened V by 1 base and J by 1 base, and 7 bases separated the two germline ends. CDR3 sequence reads: CASSQAGINYGYTF. As DNA, the CDR3 is TGCGCCAGCAGCCAAGCAGGGATTAACTATGGCTACACCTTC.

This chain links TRBV3-1 with TRBJ1-1; no definite D call. V dropped 2 bases and J dropped 6 bases, with 22 bases sitting between them. This CDR3 comprises 17 residues. CDR1 LGHDT and CDR2 YNNKEL come from the germline V gene (reference sequence). The CDR3 here is CASSQNSLTRVGAEAFF. DNA for the CDR3: TGTGCCAGCAGCCAAAACAGCCTAACCCGGGTCGGGGCTGAAGCTTTCTTT.

Only one count was recorded for this clonotype. V gene TRBV12-3 or TRBV12-4 combines with J gene TRBJ2-5; a weak D match, TRBD1 (5 bases). V was cut by 6 bases and J by 2 bases, with 10 bases left in between. This CDR3 region has 13 residues. In nucleotides, the CDR3 is TGTGCCAGCAGCCTTGACAGACAAGAGACCCAGTACTTC. It specifies CASSLDRQETQYF.